Listed below are T cell receptor beta chains from one sample, sequenced in a study of cytomegalovirus exposure and HLA in healthy donors. The method was immunoSEQ multiplex PCR; TCRdb's version includes in-frame clones alone and lacks a portion of them. The table has 110,000 or so clones, 86% seen once; the top ten hold nearly 5%. The source material was PBMCs. These receptors were collected from a man between 18 and 35 years old in good health and CMV-seronegative. The conserved cysteine and the conserved F or W are not part of the CDR3 here. Each record gives: J gene, V gene, CDR3 protein.

j_gene: TRBJ2-1
v_gene: TRBV4-2
CDR3aa: ASSLSGGASDEQF

j_gene: TRBJ2-1
v_gene: TRBV11-3
CDR3aa: ASSLDLGGASYNEQF

j_gene: TRBJ1-1
v_gene: TRBV5-1
CDR3aa: ASSPDRGMNTEAF

j_gene: TRBJ2-3
v_gene: TRBV27
CDR3aa: ASSLWDSVCFTDTQY

j_gene: TRBJ2-1
v_gene: TRBV6-4
CDR3aa: ASSPLGVMNEQF

j_gene: TRBJ1-1
v_gene: TRBV5-1
CDR3aa: ASSLDLTEAF

j_gene: TRBJ1-2
v_gene: TRBV27
CDR3aa: ASSYGQGDYGYT

j_gene: TRBJ2-7
v_gene: TRBV6-6
CDR3aa: ASSQGAGSYEQY

j_gene: TRBJ2-7
v_gene: TRBV19
CDR3aa: ASSIAGDREQY

j_gene: TRBJ1-4
v_gene: TRBV5-6
CDR3aa: ASSYGTVNMPTNEKLF

j_gene: TRBJ2-5
v_gene: TRBV12-1
CDR3aa: ASSFEASGGSETQY

j_gene: TRBJ2-7
v_gene: TRBV30
CDR3aa: AWSVRGKSGRASYEQY

j_gene: TRBJ2-5
v_gene: TRBV5-1
CDR3aa: ASSLRGYAEETQY

j_gene: TRBJ2-1
v_gene: TRBV18
CDR3aa: ASSRDKGTEQF

j_gene: TRBJ2-1
v_gene: TRBV27
CDR3aa: ASSLSREPAFNEQF

j_gene: TRBJ1-2
v_gene: TRBV12-5
CDR3aa: ASGIGRPGEGYT

j_gene: TRBJ2-7
v_gene: TRBV2
CDR3aa: ASSRSGRGQYEQY

j_gene: TRBJ2-3
v_gene: TRBV5-4
CDR3aa: ASSLVQAARSTDTQY